One and the same sample provided the 28 T cell receptor beta chains below, sequenced in a study of blood T cell repertoires in COVID-19. TCRdb's table, derived via immunoSEQ multiplex PCR, lists solely in-frame clones and lacks some. The sample lists 70,000 or so clones, about 68% occurring once. Sample: peripheral blood. The receptors come from a woman aged 70 to 79 with acute or convalescent COVID-19.

V and J are TRBV5-1 and TRBJ1-5; 7 bases are a match to TRBD1. Per the germline V gene, CDR1 is SGHRS and CDR2 is YFSETQ. The CDR3 extends over 14 amino acids. The ends lost 3 bases at V and 6 bases at J; junction bases unmatched: 6. The DNA for the CDR3 is TGCGCCAGCAGCTCAGGGGGATTGGGTCAGCCCCAGCATTTT. This translates into CASSSGGLGQPQHF.

This chain uses TRBV7-2 with TRBJ2-1; 8 bases align to TRBD2. Germline V gene sequence: CDR1 SGHTA, CDR2 FQGNSA. The ends lost 2 bases at V and 0 bases at J; junction bases unmatched: 6. The CDR3 loop spans 17 amino acids. As DNA, the CDR3 is TGTGCCAGCAGCTTAACCAGCGGGAGCCTCTCCTACAATGAGCAGTTCTTC. Protein: CASSLTSGSLSYNEQFF.

This chain's CDR3 is CASSMGDRNTEAFF. The CDR3 bases are TGTGCCAGTAGTATGGGGGACAGAAACACTGAAGCTTTCTTT. The rearrangement joins TRBV19 to TRBJ1-1; 7 bases match TRBD1. Looked up from germline, CDR1 is LNHDA and CDR2 is SQIVND (reference sequence). J gave up 2 bases and V 3 bases, and 3 bases lay outside the gene matches. The CDR3 runs to 14 residues.

This clone was seen more than once but under ten times. The CDR3 DNA sequence: TGTGCCAGCAGAGGGACAGGAAGTACCTACGAGCAGTACTTC. The encoded protein is CASRGTGSTYEQYF. V gene TRBV28 combines with J gene TRBJ2-7, with 8 bases that match TRBD1. V shed 6 bases, J shed 2 bases, and the junction held 6 bases outside the gene matches. Looked up from germline, CDR1 is MDHEN and CDR2 is SYDVKM. The CDR3 runs 14 residues.

A few counts support this clone. The chain employs TRBV27 and TRBJ1-4, with 7 bases fitting TRBD1. CDR1 is MNHEY and CDR2 is SMNVEV in the germline V gene (reference sequence). Trimming took 5 bases from V and 0 from J; bases not matched to a gene: 3. The CDR3 length is 15 residues. The CDR3 reads CASSDRAATNEKLFF. DNA of the CDR3: TGTGCCAGCAGTGACAGGGCTGCAACTAATGAAAAACTGTTTTTT.

For the CDR3, the DNA is TGTGCCAGCAGCTTAGTCGCGCGAGACTCTGGAAACACCATATATTTT. Translating gives CASSLVARDSGNTIYF. The chain links TRBV7-9 to TRBJ1-3, with D uncertain. V lost 1 base and J lost 0, with 10 bases in between. The germline CDR1 and CDR2 sequences are SEHNR and FQNEAQ (reference sequence). The CDR3 has 16 amino acids. The full variable domain, its missing parts supplied by reference TRBV7-9 and TRBJ1-3, is DTGVSQNPRHKITKRGQNVTFRCDPISEHNRLYWYRQTLGQGPEFLTYFQNEAQLEKSRLLSDRFSAERPKGSFSTLEIQRTEQGDSAMYLCASSLVARDSGNTIYFGEGSWLTVV.

The V and J genes are TRBV6-1 and TRBJ2-5, with D possibly TRBD2 on 6 matching bases. The germline gives CDR1 MNHNS, CDR2 SASEGT. This CDR3 contains 13 residues. V shed 0 bases and J shed 10 bases, with 12 bases lying between them. CDR3 sequence: CASSEAPRSGQYF. DNA for the CDR3: TGTGCCAGCAGTGAAGCTCCTCGTAGCGGCCAGTACTTC.

The V call is TRBV2, the J call TRBJ1-1; D call uncertain. Per the germline V gene, CDR1 is SNHLY and CDR2 is FYNNEI. The CDR3 totals 13 residues. CDR3 in amino acids: CAAGGPSGTEAFF. The CDR3 DNA is TGTGCGGCGGGAGGGCCCAGCGGCACTGAAGCTTTCTTT.

The V call is TRBV24-1, the J call TRBJ2-3; 8 bases align to TRBD2. The CDR3 is 15 amino acids. The germline V gene has CDR1 KGHDR and CDR2 SFDVKD. Germline trimming cut 4 bases from V and 0 bases from J; bases unmatched to any gene: 2. The CDR3 bases are TGTGCCACCAGTGACCCGGGGGGGAGCACAGATACGCAGTATTTT. This codes for CATSDPGGSTDTQYF.

The CDR3 is CASSQWQETQYF. The CDR3 nucleotides are TGTGCCAGCAGCCAATGGCAGGAGACCCAGTACTTC. The gene calls are TRBV14 and TRBJ2-5; D remains unclear. V dropped 2 bases and J dropped 5 bases, with 6 bases sitting between them. The germline gives CDR1 SGHDN, CDR2 FVKESK. The CDR3 covers 12 residues.

The chain combines TRBV5-4 with TRBJ2-7, with 10 positions matching TRBD2. The trim removed 0 bases at V and 6 bases at J, leaving 6 bases unmatched. Germline V CDR1 and CDR2: SGHNT, YYREEE (reference sequence). The CDR3 has 15 amino acids. The CDR3 nucleotides read TGTGCCAGCAGCTTGGAGTCTAGCGGGGGCGGCGAGCAGTACTTC. Translated: CASSLESSGGGEQYF.

This sequence joins TRBV24-1 and TRBJ2-2; 11 bases match TRBD2. The V segment lost 10 bases and the J segment 3 bases; nucleotides outside the gene matches: 3. The CDR3 has 14 residues. Germline CDR1 KGHDR, CDR2 SFDVKD. The CDR3 DNA reads TGTGCCACTTTAGCGGGAGGGGACACCGGGGAGCTGTTTTTT. This sequence encodes CATLAGGDTGELFF.

The V call is TRBV25-1, the J call TRBJ1-1; D might be TRBD1 (5 bases). V lost 6 bases and J lost 1, with 9 bases in between. The CDR3 covers 13 residues. CDR1 and CDR2 from the germline V gene are MGHDK and SYGVNS. The CDR3 region has the DNA TGTGCCAGCAGCGTTACAGGGAACACTGAAGCTTTCTTT. This translates into CASSVTGNTEAFF.

The V gene is TRBV5-1, the J gene TRBJ1-1; possible D gene TRBD1, 6 bases. This CDR3 spans 13 amino acids. V shed 0 bases and J shed 5 bases, with 8 bases lying between them. Germline V CDR1 and CDR2: SGHRS, YFSETQ. This CDR3 reads CASSLEGGTEAFF. As DNA, the CDR3 is TGCGCCAGCAGCTTGGAAGGGGGAACTGAAGCTTTCTTT.

The chain is built from TRBV29-1 and TRBJ2-5; 9 bases agree with TRBD1. V was clipped by 4 bases and J by 4 bases; unmatched bases: 4. This CDR3 is built from 13 residues. Germline V gene lookup returns CDR1 SQVTM and CDR2 ANQGSEA. The CDR3 DNA sequence: TGCAGCGTTGCCACAGGGGGCAGAGAGACCCAGTACTTC. Residues: CSVATGGRETQYF.

The chain is built from TRBV7-9 and TRBJ1-5; D gene ambiguous. The CDR3 sequence is 13 residues long. With 1 base removed from V and 8 bases from J, the gap between germline ends came to 9 bases. Per the germline V gene, CDR1 is SEHNR and CDR2 is FQNEAQ (reference sequence). CDR3 nucleotide sequence: TGTGCCAGCAGCTTAGGAGTTCGGGAGCCCCAGCATTTT. Translated, it gives CASSLGVREPQHF.

In DNA, the CDR3 is TGTGCCAGCAGCCGACAGGGGTCGGATTCACCCCTCCACTTT. Translation gives CASSRQGSDSPLHF. The chain uses TRBV6-2 or TRBV6-3 and TRBJ1-6; TRBD1 matches 8 bases. The germline gives CDR1 MNHEY, CDR2 SVGEGT. The CDR3 runs to 14 residues. V shed 6 bases and J 8 bases; nucleotides not matched to a gene: 6.

J is TRBJ1-5 and V is TRBV7-9; D is unresolved. From germline, CDR1 is SEHNR and CDR2 FQNEAQ (reference sequence). The CDR3 extends over 15 amino acids. V lost 5 bases to trimming and J lost 0 bases, with 11 bases between them. CDR3 sequence (DNA): TGTGCCAGCAGCCCGGCGGGCAGTAGCAATCAGCCCCAGCATTTT. It is translated as CASSPAGSSNQPQHF.

This clone has only a few counts. The rearrangement joins TRBV2 to TRBJ2-2; D is possibly TRBD2 (6 bases). The V gene lost 4 bases and the J gene lost 7 bases, with 7 bases spanning the gap. Germline CDR1 and CDR2: SNHLY and FYNNEI. The CDR3 runs 12 residues. CDR3 coding DNA: TGTGCCAGCAGTGCGGGGGTCGGGGAGCTGTTTTTT. It yields the protein CASSAGVGELFF.

J is TRBJ1-2 and V is TRBV6-1, with no clear D. This CDR3 is built from 15 residues. Germline-derived CDR1 and CDR2 are MNHNS and SASEGT. Trimming pared 0 bases from V and 4 bases from J, leaving 12 bases between. The CDR3 DNA reads TGTGCCAGCAGTGAAGCGCGGCAGCTACTCTATGGCTACACCTTC. Protein sequence: CASSEARQLLYGYTF.

The chain is built from TRBV7-2 and TRBJ2-5; 7 bases line up with TRBD1. Unmatched junction bases numbered 11, after V lost 5 bases and J lost 2 bases. This CDR3 has 16 residues. From germline, CDR1 is SGHTA and CDR2 FQGNSA. CDR3 sequence (DNA): TGTGCCAGCAGCCCAGGACAGGCAAAATCACAAGAGACCCAGTACTTC. Protein sequence: CASSPGQAKSQETQYF.

The chain links TRBV6-5 to TRBJ1-2; D is undetermined. Germline loops: CDR1 MNHEY, CDR2 SVGAGI. There are 14 residues in the CDR3. Trimming stripped 4 bases from V and 3 bases from J, with 12 bases between. The chain's CDR3 is CASSFERFDYGYTF. Written as DNA, the CDR3 is TGTGCCAGCAGTTTCGAGCGTTTTGACTATGGCTACACCTTC.

The V gene is TRBV27, the J gene TRBJ2-1, with a tentative D call TRBD2 (6 bases). Looked up from germline, CDR1 is MNHEY and CDR2 is SMNVEV (reference sequence). The CDR3 has 14 residues. V shed 10 bases and J shed 3 bases, with 16 bases lying between them. The CDR3 loop is CATRRAGLYNEQFF. DNA for the CDR3: TGTGCCACCCGGCGGGCGGGGCTCTACAATGAGCAGTTCTTC.

This chain connects TRBV6-2 or TRBV6-3 to TRBJ2-7, with D possibly being TRBD2 (6 bases). Germline V CDR1 and CDR2: MNHEY, SVGEGT. The CDR3 is made up of 15 amino acids. The germline V and J ends were trimmed by 5 bases and 0 bases, with 14 bases remaining between them. CDR3: CASSGREPGSYEQYF. For the CDR3, the DNA is TGTGCCAGCAGTGGTCGGGAGCCAGGCTCCTACGAGCAGTACTTC.

The chain joins TRBV6-2 or TRBV6-3 to TRBJ2-3, with 10 nucleotides matching TRBD2. The CDR3 contains 16 residues. Trimming at V came to 2 bases and at J to 5 bases, leaving 7 bases not matched to a gene. The germline gives CDR1 MNHEY, CDR2 SVGEGT. This CDR3 reads CASSYPSGRAEDTQYF. The CDR3 coding sequence is TGTGCCAGCAGTTACCCCAGCGGGAGGGCCGAAGATACGCAGTATTTT.

The chain combines TRBV11-2 with TRBJ1-1; 7 bases are shared with TRBD1. The germline CDR1 and CDR2 sequences are SGHAT and FQNNGV. With V trimmed by 4 bases and J by 11 bases, 13 bases remained unmatched. This CDR3 has 14 amino acids. CDR3 DNA: TGTGCCAGCAGCTGGACAGGCGGTGGGTTGAGGGCTTTCTTT. Its translation: CASSWTGGGLRAFF. The full variable domain, completed using reference TRBV11-2 and TRBJ1-1, is EAGVAQSPRYKIIEKRQSVAFWCNPISGHATLYWYQQILGQGPKLLIQFQNNGVVDDSQLPKDRFSAERLKGVDSTLKIQPAKLEDSAVYLCASSWTGGGLRAFFGQGTRLTVV.

The CDR3 nucleotides are TGCGCCAGCAGCTTGGAGTTTGGGACAGGGGACACTGAAGCTTTCTTT. Protein sequence: CASSLEFGTGDTEAFF. This chain uses TRBV5-1 with TRBJ1-1; the match to TRBD1 covers 10 bases. This CDR3 region has 16 residues. Germline V gene lookup returns CDR1 SGHRS and CDR2 YFSETQ. The V and J ends lost 0 bases and 3 bases, in that order; junction bases with no gene match: 5.

This clone was counted between two and nine times. CDR3 loop: CASSVGQDRAGYTF. CDR3 nucleotide sequence: TGTGCCAGCAGCGTAGGACAAGACAGGGCTGGCTACACCTTC. The rearrangement joins TRBV9 to TRBJ1-2; the match to TRBD1 covers 7 bases. The CDR3 has 14 residues. The germline V gene has CDR1 SGDLS and CDR2 YYNGEE. V lost 0 bases and J lost 7; bases outside the gene matches: 6.